The 28 T cell receptor beta chains below come from one sample, sequenced in a study of naive CD8 T cells in extremely preterm neonates. Extremely preterm births at roughly 23-27 weeks of gestation supplied the samples. For these receptors, no antigen is known. Study-wide findings and caveats: Relative to older groups, preterm infants had shorter, less trimmed CDR3s with fewer N additions.

Assay used: immunoSEQ multiplex PCR; TCRdb lists only in-frame clones, some missing. The sample comprises fewer than 25,000 clones, approximately 88% of which are singletons, and 0.8% to 0.95% rests with the top ten. Sequencing was carried out using naive CD8+ T cells from cord blood. The receptor source for this set is a boy who was born preterm.

V is TRBV27 and J is TRBJ1-5, with a weak D call TRBD1 (6 bases). The CDR3 runs to 14 residues. With 6 bases removed from V and 7 bases from J, the gap between germline ends came to 16 bases. CDR1 is MNHEY, CDR2 SMNVEV, per germline (reference sequence). The CDR3 DNA sequence: TGTGCCAGCAGCTATAGGGGGACGGGACAGCCCCAGCATTTT. Amino acid sequence: CASSYRGTGQPQHF.

The gene calls are TRBV7-2 and TRBJ1-4; D remains unclear. CDR3 length: 15 amino acids. Germline CDR1 is SGHTA and CDR2 is FQGNSA. V was clipped by 2 bases and J by 4 bases, with 11 bases between them. CDR3 DNA sequence: TGTGCCAGCAGCTTAACGGGTGGACTTAATGAAAAACTGTTTTTT. Its protein is CASSLTGGLNEKLFF. Full variable domain (missing parts from reference TRBV7-2 and TRBJ1-4): GAGVSQSPSNKVTEKGKDVELRCDPISGHTALYWYRQSLGQGLEFLIYFQGNSAPDKSGLPSDRFSAERTGGSVSTLTIQRTQQEDSAVYLCASSLTGGLNEKLFFGSGTQLSVL.

The rearrangement uses TRBV7-9 and TRBJ2-3, with a weak D call TRBD2 (5 bases). CDR3 size: 13 residues. Trimming removed 2 bases from V and 4 bases from J, with 7 bases in between. CDR1 and CDR2 from the germline V gene are SEHNR and FQNEAQ (reference sequence). CDR3 DNA: TGTGCCAGCAGCTTACTAGCCGCAGATACGCAGTATTTT. Encoded protein: CASSLLAADTQYF.

The CDR3 loop is CASSLQGAHTEAFF. CDR3 nucleotides: TGTGCCAGCAGTTTACAGGGGGCGCACACTGAAGCTTTCTTT. The rearrangement uses TRBV27 and TRBJ1-1, with 8 bases fitting TRBD1. Germline loops: CDR1 MNHEY, CDR2 SMNVEV (reference sequence). The CDR3 covers 14 residues. The V segment lost 2 bases and the J segment 3 bases; nucleotides outside the gene matches: 2.

The genes are TRBV25-1 and TRBJ1-1, with a possible D match to TRBD1 (5 bases). From germline, CDR1 is MGHDK and CDR2 SYGVNS. The length of the CDR3 is 12 residues. Trimming shortened V by 4 bases and J by 3 bases, and 6 bases separated the two germline ends. CDR3 residues: CASSAGYTEAFF. CDR3 in DNA: TGTGCCAGCAGTGCAGGGTACACTGAAGCTTTCTTT.

This rearrangement joins TRBV7-6 to TRBJ2-6; TRBD1 matches at 10 bases. The CDR3 loop spans 17 amino acids. V lost 2 bases and J lost 1; bases outside the gene matches: 2. CDR1 and CDR2 from the germline V gene are SGHVS and FNYEAQ. The CDR3 nucleotides read TGTGCCAGCAGCTTAAGGACAGGGGGGTCTGGGGCCAACGTCCTGACTTTC. Translation: CASSLRTGGSGANVLTF.

This clone came up once. The rearrangement uses TRBV27 and TRBJ2-3; TRBD2 aligns across 13 bases. This CDR3 is built from 15 residues. The germline CDR1 and CDR2 sequences are MNHEY and SMNVEV (reference sequence). V shed 6 bases and J 8 bases; nucleotides not matched to a gene: 8. The CDR3 DNA reads TGTGCCAGCAGCCCCTTACTAGCGGGGGGGCTTACGCAGTATTTT. It is translated as CASSPLLAGGLTQYF.

This clone was seen just once. The rearrangement joins TRBV5-8 to TRBJ2-7; 7 positions match TRBD1. The CDR3 consists of 16 residues. The V gene end was trimmed by 4 bases and the J gene end by 3 bases; junction bases not matched to a gene: 13. The germline CDR1 and CDR2 sequences are SGHTS and YDEGEE. The CDR3 loop reads CASSQDSNRGNYEQYF. In DNA, the CDR3 is TGTGCCAGCAGCCAAGATTCGAACAGGGGAAACTACGAGCAGTACTTC.

The DNA for the CDR3 is TGTGCCAGCAGTTGGACTAGCGGGGGGGCCGGGGAGCTGTTTTTT. It translates to CASSWTSGGAGELFF. The chain links TRBV6-5 to TRBJ2-2, with 15 bases that match TRBD2. The germline CDR1 and CDR2 sequences are MNHEY and SVGAGI. The V segment lost 4 bases and the J segment 6 bases; nucleotides outside the gene matches: 0. This CDR3 has 15 amino acids.

V and J are TRBV4-1 and TRBJ2-1; D gene unclear. V gave up 2 bases and J gave up 6 bases, with 2 bases separating them. The CDR3 spans 11 residues. Germline CDR1 MGHRA, CDR2 YSYEKL. The CDR3 loop is CASSQLNEQFF. The CDR3 coding sequence is TGCGCCAGCAGCCAACTCAATGAGCAGTTCTTC.

The DNA for the CDR3 is TGCGCCAGCAGCCCACTAGGTGACAGGGGCTATGGCTACACCTTC. Encoded protein: CASSPLGDRGYGYTF. The chain carries TRBV4-3 and TRBJ1-2; 8 bases map to TRBD1. The trim removed 4 bases at V and 4 bases at J, leaving 8 bases unmatched. The CDR3 runs 15 residues. Per the germline V gene, CDR1 is LGHNA and CDR2 is YSLEER.

The chain recombines TRBV27 with TRBJ2-3, with 7 bases lining up with TRBD2. The CDR3 sequence is 14 residues long. The germline gives CDR1 MNHEY, CDR2 SMNVEV (reference sequence). V shed 3 bases, J shed 0 bases, and the junction held 0 bases outside the gene matches. In nucleotides, the CDR3 is TGTGCCAGCAGTTTGACTAGCAGCACAGATACGCAGTATTTT. Translated, it gives CASSLTSSTDTQYF.

The rearrangement links TRBV29-1 to TRBJ1-3; D is unclear. Looked up from germline, CDR1 is SQVTM and CDR2 is ANQGSEA. CDR3 length: 11 residues. Deletions cut 4 bases from V and 3 bases from J, with 4 bases between. Here the CDR3 DNA reads TGCAGCGTTGGGGGTGGAAACACCATATATTTT. The encoded protein is CSVGGGNTIYF.

The CDR3 sequence: CASSEGGEQYF. CDR3 DNA sequence: TGTGCCAGCAGTGAAGGGGGCGAGCAGTACTTC. The chain employs TRBV25-1 and TRBJ2-7, with D perhaps given as TRBD1 or TRBD2 (5 bases each). The CDR3 covers 11 residues. The germline V gene has CDR1 MGHDK and CDR2 SYGVNS. Trimming shortened V by 2 bases and J by 6 bases, and 5 bases separated the two germline ends.

The rearrangement joins TRBV5-6 to TRBJ2-2; D is undetermined. Germline CDR1 SGHDT, CDR2 YYEEEE. This CDR3 has 13 amino acids. Trimming stripped 0 bases from V and 2 bases from J, with 2 bases between. The CDR3 loop reads CASSLANTGELFF. The CDR3 bases are TGTGCCAGCAGCTTGGCCAACACCGGGGAGCTGTTTTTT.

CDR3 loop: CASSDRGEQYF. The CDR3 region has the DNA TGTGCCAGCAGCGACAGGGGCGAGCAGTACTTC. This sequence joins TRBV11-2 and TRBJ2-7; 8 nucleotides line up with TRBD1. Trimming cost V 5 bases and J 6 bases; bases outside gene matches: 0. Germline-derived CDR1 and CDR2 are SGHAT and FQNNGV. The CDR3 extends over 11 amino acids.

This clone was found once. The V and J genes are TRBV7-6 and TRBJ1-2; TRBD1 matches 12 bases. Germline trimming cut 5 bases from V and 4 bases from J; bases unmatched to any gene: 2. The CDR3 is 14 amino acids. CDR1 is SGHVS and CDR2 is FNYEAQ in the germline V gene. The CDR3 DNA sequence: TGTGCCAGCAGCCCGGGACAGGGGGCCTATGGCTACACCTTC. This gives the protein CASSPGQGAYGYTF.

The chain combines TRBV7-2 with TRBJ2-5; 10 bases are shared with TRBD1. From germline, CDR1 is SGHTA and CDR2 FQGNSA. Trimming at V came to 3 bases and at J to 3 bases, leaving 4 bases not matched to a gene. CDR3 length equals 15 residues. In nucleotides, the CDR3 is TGTGCCAGCAGCTTCCTGACAGGGGGCAAAGAGACCCAGTACTTC. Protein product: CASSFLTGGKETQYF.

The chain employs TRBV21-1 and TRBJ1-5. TRBV21-1 is listed as a pseudogene. CDR3 length equals 14 residues. CDR3: CASRGGCSNQPQHF. The DNA for the CDR3 is TGTGCCAGCAGGGGGGGGTGTAGCAATCAGCCCCAGCATTTT.

The genes are TRBV5-1 and TRBJ2-7; 8 bases are shared with TRBD2. The germline CDR1 and CDR2 sequences are SGHRS and YFSETQ. CDR3 size: 15 residues. J was trimmed by 2 bases and V by 4 bases; bases with no gene match: 8. The CDR3 DNA reads TGCGCCAGCAGCCAAGGTAGTAGCGGGGCCTACGAGCAGTACTTC. This gives the protein CASSQGSSGAYEQYF.

The chain couples TRBV5-8 to TRBJ2-3; 7 bases match TRBD2. The CDR3 length is 14 residues. Losses at the gene ends were 1 base for V and 2 bases for J; bases not matched to a gene: 1. The V gene's germline CDR1 is SGHTS and CDR2 YDEGEE. The CDR3 loop is CASSLRGVTDTQYF. CDR3 sequence (DNA): TGTGCCAGCAGCTTGCGGGGGGTCACAGATACGCAGTATTTT.

The V gene is TRBV30, the J gene TRBJ1-1; D is ambiguous. V gave up 4 bases and J gave up 0 bases, with 9 bases separating them. The CDR3 is made up of 13 amino acids. Germline values: CDR1 GTSNPN, CDR2 SVGIG (reference sequence). CDR3 loop: CAWKGRMNTEAFF. CDR3 nucleotides: TGTGCCTGGAAAGGACGGATGAACACTGAAGCTTTCTTT.

The rearrangement links TRBV30 to TRBJ2-1; D could derive from TRBD1 or TRBD2 (5 bases each). Germline loops: CDR1 GTSNPN, CDR2 SVGIG (reference sequence). The CDR3 length is 12 residues. Deletions cut 6 bases from V and 4 bases from J, with 10 bases between. The CDR3 DNA sequence: TGTGCCTGTCCGGGACGTTACAATGAGCAGTTCTTC. This codes for CACPGRYNEQFF.

The chain recombines TRBV7-8 with TRBJ1-5; perhaps TRBD1 as D (5 bases). CDR3 length: 16 amino acids. Germline values: CDR1 SGHVS, CDR2 FQNEAQ. The V gene lost 7 bases and the J gene lost 0 bases, with 16 bases spanning the gap. The CDR3 region is CASTRGGENSNQPQHF. As DNA, the CDR3 is TGTGCCAGCACCCGGGGGGGGGAGAATAGCAATCAGCCCCAGCATTTT.

V is TRBV9 and J is TRBJ1-1, with no clear D. The V gene lost 0 bases and the J gene lost 2 bases, with 11 bases spanning the gap. This CDR3 has 15 amino acids. Germline lookup yields CDR1 SGDLS and CDR2 YYNGEE. DNA for the CDR3: TGTGCCAGCAGCGTAGGGTCAGGCCTAAACACTGAAGCTTTCTTT. Encoded protein: CASSVGSGLNTEAFF.

The chain employs TRBV6-5 and TRBJ2-2, with a possible D match to TRBD2 (5 bases). The length of the CDR3 is 14 residues. CDR1 MNHEY and CDR2 SVGAGI come from the germline V gene. V lost 5 bases to trimming and J lost 3 bases, with 10 bases between them. CDR3 nucleotides: TGTGCCAGCAGTCCTAGGGAGCACACCGGGGAGCTGTTTTTT. Amino acids: CASSPREHTGELFF.

Details on this clone: In the same sample, other DNA sequences code for this CDR3. V and J are TRBV4-1 and TRBJ2-7; D may be TRBD2 (5 bases). CDR1 and CDR2 (germline): MGHRA, YSYEKL. Trimming removed 0 bases from V and 0 bases from J, with 6 bases in between. The CDR3 is 14 amino acids. The CDR3, as DNA: TGCGCCAGCAGCCAAGATCGGGGCTCCTACGAGCAGTACTTC. Protein sequence: CASSQDRGSYEQYF.

The V call is TRBV13, the J call TRBJ1-1, with 7 bases fitting TRBD1. The length of the CDR3 is 13 residues. Germline values: CDR1 PRHDT, CDR2 FYEKMQ (reference sequence). V dropped 4 bases and J dropped 5; count of bases not matched to a gene: 4. The CDR3 sequence is CASSYRGRTEAFF. The CDR3 region has the DNA TGTGCCAGCAGCTACAGGGGAAGAACTGAAGCTTTCTTT.